This paragraph covers one TCR beta chain sequence. This specimen comes from a study of blood T cell repertoires in COVID-19. In the study overall: Acute and convalescent COVID-19 specimens originated in the United States, Italy and Spain. PBMCs, B-cell-depleted T cells, or T cells provided the cDNA or gDNA that made up the material.

Per the germline V gene, CDR1 is SQVTM and CDR2 is ANQGSEA. V shed 2 bases and J shed 5 bases, with 12 bases lying between them. This CDR3 has 14 amino acids. Only in-frame clones appear in the TCRdb table, and some are missing; sequencing was by immunoSEQ multiplex PCR. In the table there are 120,000 to 150,000 clones, approximately 80% of which are singletons. Sequenced: peripheral blood. The rearrangement joins TRBV29-1 to TRBJ2-2; D is possibly TRBD1 (5 bases). The TCR originated in a woman at least 80 years old in a cohort sampled during active or convalescent COVID-19. The CDR3 region has the DNA TGCAGCGTTGAAAGGCAGGGAAGTACCGGGGAGCTGTTTTTT. This translates into CSVERQGSTGELFF.